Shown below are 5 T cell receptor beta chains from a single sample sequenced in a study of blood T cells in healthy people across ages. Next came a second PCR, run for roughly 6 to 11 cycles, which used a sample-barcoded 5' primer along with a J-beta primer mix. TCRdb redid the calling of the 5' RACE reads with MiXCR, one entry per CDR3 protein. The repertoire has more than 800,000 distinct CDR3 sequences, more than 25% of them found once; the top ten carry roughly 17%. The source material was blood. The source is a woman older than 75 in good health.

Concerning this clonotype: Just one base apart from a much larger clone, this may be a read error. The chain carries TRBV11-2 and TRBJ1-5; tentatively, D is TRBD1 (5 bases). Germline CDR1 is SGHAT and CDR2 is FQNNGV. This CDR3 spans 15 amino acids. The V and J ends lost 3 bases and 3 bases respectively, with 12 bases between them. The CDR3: CASSLLPGLNQPQHF. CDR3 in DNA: TGTGCCAGCAGCTTGTTGCCAGGGCTCAATCAGCCCCAGCATTTT.

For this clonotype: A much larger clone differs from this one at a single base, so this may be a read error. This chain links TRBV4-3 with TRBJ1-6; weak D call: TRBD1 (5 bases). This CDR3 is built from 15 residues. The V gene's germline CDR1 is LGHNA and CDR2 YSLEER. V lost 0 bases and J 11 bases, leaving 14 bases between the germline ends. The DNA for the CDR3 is TGCGCCAGCAGCCAAGACCGGGGCTATTGGGCACCCCTCCACTTT. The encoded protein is CASSQDRGYWAPLHF.

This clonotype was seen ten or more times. The CDR3 sequence: CASFLTEQYF. The CDR3 DNA is TGTGCCAGCTTTTTAACGGAGCAGTACTTC. This chain connects TRBV2 to TRBJ2-7; D unclear. Germline V gene sequence: CDR1 SNHLY, CDR2 FYNNEI. This CDR3 is built from 10 residues. With 8 bases removed from V and 7 bases from J, the gap between germline ends came to 9 bases.

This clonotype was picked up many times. As DNA, the CDR3 is TGCAGTGCTAGTAGAGTCTCATCCTACGAGCAGTACTTC. This encodes CSASRVSSYEQYF. The gene calls are TRBV20-1 and TRBJ2-7; D ambiguous. The CDR3 length is 13 residues. Per the germline V gene, CDR1 is DFQATT and CDR2 is SNEGSKA (reference sequence). Between the trimmed V and J ends, which lost 3 bases and 1 base, there was a span of 10 bases.

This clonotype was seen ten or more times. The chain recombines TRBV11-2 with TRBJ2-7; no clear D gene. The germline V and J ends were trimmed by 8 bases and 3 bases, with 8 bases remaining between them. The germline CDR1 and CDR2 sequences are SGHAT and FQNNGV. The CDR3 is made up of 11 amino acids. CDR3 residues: CASRQYYEQYF. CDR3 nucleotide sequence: TGTGCCAGCCGCCAATACTACGAGCAGTACTTC.